This T cell receptor (beta chain) derives from a study of blood T cells in healthy people across ages. The CDR3 runs 13 residues. V was clipped by 10 bases and J by 1 base, with 14 bases between them. A J-beta primer mix and a sample-barcoded 5' primer were used in a second PCR of about 7 to 12 cycles. TCRdb re-called the 5' RACE reads through MiXCR, storing one row per CDR3 protein. The table shows some 1,500,000 distinct CDR3 sequences, with less than 45% occurring only once. This receptor was taken from a woman under 30 in good health. Sequencing was done on a sample of blood. This rearrangement joins TRBV12-3 or TRBV12-4 to TRBJ2-7; a possible D gene is TRBD1 (6 bases). The CDR3 region is CATRGRESYEQYF. The CDR3 DNA reads TGTGCCACCAGGGGCAGGGAGTCCTACGAGCAGTACTTC.